These T cell receptor beta chains were read from a single sample in a study of a mutant IDH1 vaccine in newly diagnosed glioma. These receptors' antigens are unknown. TCRdb keeps only in-frame clones here, not all; method: immunoSEQ multiplex PCR. The table lists roughly 30,000 clones, approximately 87% of them singletons. This specimen was PBMCs, taken from a glioma patient whose treatment included an IDH1 peptide vaccine. Every receptor here comes from a man aged 40-55 years with glioma. Both conserved end residues are part of each CDR3. The D gene is left open where the match is weak. The size of a clone is reported for some rows only, either as once, few or many, or as a class for expanded clones.

TRBV29-1	TRBJ2-7	TRBD1	.	CSARKTGVGDEQYF
TRBV4-3	TRBJ1-1	.	.	CASSQEVNTEAFF
TRBV19	TRBJ2-3	TRBD1	.	CASSIDRATDTQYF
TRBV19	TRBJ2-1	TRBD2	.	CASSIDLSSGTYNEQFF
TRBV7-6	TRBJ1-3	.	.	CASSVSRGTGNTIYF
TRBV29-1	TRBJ2-7	.	.	CSAEGQGSAEQYF
TRBV5-6	TRBJ1-1	TRBD1	.	CASSLVGQPNTEAFF
TRBV30	TRBJ2-3	.	.	CAWRVGGTDTQYF
TRBV7-2	TRBJ2-7	.	.	CASSQEGFGEQYF
TRBV6-5	TRBJ1-6	.	.	CASSYRDNNSPLHF
TRBV5-1	TRBJ1-4	.	.	CASSLNTGVDEKLFF
TRBV28	TRBJ1-1	.	.	CASSLGTRDRWTEAFF
TRBV28	TRBJ1-2	.	.	CASSSLGSNYGYTF
TRBV5-1	TRBJ1-3	TRBD1	.	CASSSGTGNTIYF
TRBV4-1	TRBJ1-2	TRBD1	.	CASSQETGAYGYTF
TRBV2	TRBJ2-5	.	.	CASRRTGTETQYF
TRBV2	TRBJ1-4	.	.	CASKPPGEKLFF
TRBV9	TRBJ2-2	TRBD2	once	CASSPSGKFTGELFF
TRBV28	TRBJ1-1	.	.	CASSSWRVMNTEAFF
TRBV7-2	TRBJ1-1	TRBD1	.	CASSQPGQGGTEAFF
TRBV11-3	TRBJ2-3	TRBD2	.	CASSLGTSGGPRTDTQYF
TRBV11-2	TRBJ2-5	.	.	CASSSTRETQYF
TRBV5-1	TRBJ2-2	.	.	CASSLAGPGNTGELFF
TRBV28	TRBJ1-1	TRBD1	.	CASSGDRDRESYTEAFF
TRBV18	TRBJ1-5	.	few	CASSSGNSNQPQHF
TRBV19	TRBJ1-2	.	.	CASRTANYGYTF
TRBV9	TRBJ2-3	.	few	CASSVGWGYGDTQYF
TRBV19	TRBJ1-1	.	.	CASSIVPNTEAFF
TRBV16	TRBJ2-6	.	.	CASSHRGSGANVLTF
TRBV19	TRBJ1-4	TRBD1	.	CASSAWTGIGEKLFF
TRBV6-5	TRBJ1-4	TRBD1	.	CASSYSDRLNEKLFF
TRBV16	TRBJ2-7	.	.	CASSHPDLLLIF
TRBV6-6	TRBJ1-1	TRBD1	.	CASSRHPGTGIPEAFF
TRBV7-8	TRBJ1-1	TRBD1	.	CASSFSGGGGTEAFF
TRBV7-9	TRBJ2-1	.	.	CASSPMARGERGEQFF
TRBV28	TRBJ1-4	TRBD1	.	CASSLGPGGVNEKLFF
TRBV5-4	TRBJ1-2	TRBD1	few	CASSLTQGAYGYTF
TRBV7-2	TRBJ1-5	.	.	CASSPSLGRIDQPQHF
TRBV4-1	TRBJ1-1	.	.	CASSRGLMGEGTEAFF
TRBV7-2	TRBJ2-2	.	once	CASSLRPGTGELFF
TRBV12-5	TRBJ2-3	.	.	CASGGTRATDTQYF
TRBV19	TRBJ2-7	.	.	CASSIGNRQTYEQYF
TRBV6-5	TRBJ2-7	TRBD1	once	CASSRDRAGEQYF
TRBV6-5	TRBJ1-1	.	.	CASSTDFMNTEAFF
TRBV5-5	TRBJ1-1	.	.	CASSHPLGGITEAFF
TRBV2	TRBJ1-1	.	.	CASSGDPISTEAFF
TRBV25-1	TRBJ1-2	.	.	CASSNPGRRDYTF